The present T cell receptor (beta chain) was sequenced within a study of blood T cell repertoires in COVID-19. On the study more broadly: Sample material is recorded as cDNA or gDNA derived from T cells, B-cell-depleted T cells, or PBMCs.

The CDR3 is 17 amino acids. V was cut by 3 bases and J by 0 bases, with 16 bases left in between. Germline assignment: CDR1 MNHEY and CDR2 SMNVEV (reference sequence). Method: immunoSEQ multiplex PCR; TCRdb's copy keeps in-frame clones and lacks some. Found here are 65,000 or so clones, just under 80% of them singletons; the top ten hold 25%. V is TRBV27 and J is TRBJ2-3; D is unresolved. The specimen was peripheral blood. This clonotype was obtained from a human donor in a cohort sampled during active COVID-19. For the CDR3, the DNA is TGTGCCAGCAGTTTGTCGACTCCGACTTTCAGCACAGATACGCAGTATTTT. As protein: CASSLSTPTFSTDTQYF.